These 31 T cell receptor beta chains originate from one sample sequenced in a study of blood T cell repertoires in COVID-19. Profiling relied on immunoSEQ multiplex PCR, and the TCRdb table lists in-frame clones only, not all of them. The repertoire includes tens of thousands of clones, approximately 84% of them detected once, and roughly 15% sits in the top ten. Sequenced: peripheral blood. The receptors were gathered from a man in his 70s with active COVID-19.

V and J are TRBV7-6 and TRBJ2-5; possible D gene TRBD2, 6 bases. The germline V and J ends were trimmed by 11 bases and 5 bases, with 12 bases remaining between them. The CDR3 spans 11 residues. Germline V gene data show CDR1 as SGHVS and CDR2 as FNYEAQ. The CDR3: CAVRGDETQYF. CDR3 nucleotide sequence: TGTGCCGTACGCGGGGATGAGACCCAGTACTTC.

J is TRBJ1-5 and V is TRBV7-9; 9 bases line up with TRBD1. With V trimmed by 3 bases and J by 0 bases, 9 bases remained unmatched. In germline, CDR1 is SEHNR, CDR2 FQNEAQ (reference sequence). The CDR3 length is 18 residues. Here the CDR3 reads CASSFGTGLTYSNQPQHF. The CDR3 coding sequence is TGTGCCAGCAGCTTCGGGACAGGGCTTACTTATAGCAATCAGCCCCAGCATTTT. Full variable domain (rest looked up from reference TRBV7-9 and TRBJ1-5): DTGVSQNPRHKITKRGQNVTFRCDPISEHNRLYWYRQTLGQGPEFLTYFQNEAQLEKSRLLSDRFSAERPKGSFSTLEIQRTEQGDSAMYLCASSFGTGLTYSNQPQHFGDGTRLSIL.

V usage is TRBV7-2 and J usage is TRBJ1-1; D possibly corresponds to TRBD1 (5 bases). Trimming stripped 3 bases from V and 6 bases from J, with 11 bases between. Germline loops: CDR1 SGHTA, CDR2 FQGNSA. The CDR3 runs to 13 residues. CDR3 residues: CASSFQGISEAFF. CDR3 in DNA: TGTGCCAGCAGCTTTCAGGGTATCTCTGAAGCTTTCTTT.

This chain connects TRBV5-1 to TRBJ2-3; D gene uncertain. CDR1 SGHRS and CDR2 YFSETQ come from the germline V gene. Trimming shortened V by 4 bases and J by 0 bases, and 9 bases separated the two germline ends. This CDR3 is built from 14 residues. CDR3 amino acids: CASSPRSSTDTQYF. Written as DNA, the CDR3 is TGCGCCAGCAGCCCGCGGTCGAGCACAGATACGCAGTATTTT.

CDR3 protein: CAWSAYNEQFF. The CDR3 nucleotides read TGTGCCTGGAGTGCGTACAATGAGCAGTTCTTC. This rearrangement joins TRBV30 to TRBJ2-1; D remains unclear. Germline assignment: CDR1 GTSNPN and CDR2 SVGIG (reference sequence). V lost 1 base, J lost 4 bases, and 2 bases lay in between. CDR3 length: 11 amino acids.

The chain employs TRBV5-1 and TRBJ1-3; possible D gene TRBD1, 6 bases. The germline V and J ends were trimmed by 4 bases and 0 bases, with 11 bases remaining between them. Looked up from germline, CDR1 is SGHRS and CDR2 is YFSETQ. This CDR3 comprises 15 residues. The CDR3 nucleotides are TGCGCCAGCAGCCTCGGACAGCCCTCTGGAAACACCATATATTTT. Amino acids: CASSLGQPSGNTIYF.

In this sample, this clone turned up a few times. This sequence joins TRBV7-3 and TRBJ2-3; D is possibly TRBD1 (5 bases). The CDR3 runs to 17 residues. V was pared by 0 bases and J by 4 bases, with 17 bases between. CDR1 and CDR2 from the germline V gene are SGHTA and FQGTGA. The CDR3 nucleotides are TGTGCCAGCAGCTTAACGGCGCAGGGCCCCGGTCCAGATACGCAGTATTTT. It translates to CASSLTAQGPGPDTQYF. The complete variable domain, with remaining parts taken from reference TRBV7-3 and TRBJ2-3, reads GAGVSQTPSNKVTEKGKYVELRCDPISGHTALYWYRQSLGQGPEFLIYFQGTGAADDSGLPNDRFFAVRPEGSVSTLKIQRTERGDSAVYLCASSLTAQGPGPDTQYFGPGTRLTVL.

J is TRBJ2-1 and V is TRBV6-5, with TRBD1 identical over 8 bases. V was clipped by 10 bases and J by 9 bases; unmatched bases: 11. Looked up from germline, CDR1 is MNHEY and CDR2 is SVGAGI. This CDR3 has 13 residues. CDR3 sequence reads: CATALQQGGEQFF. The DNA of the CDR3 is TGTGCCACCGCCCTCCAACAGGGGGGTGAGCAGTTCTTC.

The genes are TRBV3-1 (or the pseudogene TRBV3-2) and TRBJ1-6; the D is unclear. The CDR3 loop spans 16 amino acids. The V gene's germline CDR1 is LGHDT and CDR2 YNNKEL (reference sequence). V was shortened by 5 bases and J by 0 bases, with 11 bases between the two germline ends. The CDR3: CASSDTRSSYNSPLHF. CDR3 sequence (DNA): TGTGCCAGCAGCGATACTAGGAGCTCCTATAATTCACCCCTCCACTTT.

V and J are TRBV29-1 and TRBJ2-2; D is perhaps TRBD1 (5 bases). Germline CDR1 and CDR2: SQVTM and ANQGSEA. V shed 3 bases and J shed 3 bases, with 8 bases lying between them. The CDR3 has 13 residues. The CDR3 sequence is CSVDRADTGELFF. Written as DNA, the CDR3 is TGCAGCGTTGACAGGGCGGACACCGGGGAGCTGTTTTTT.

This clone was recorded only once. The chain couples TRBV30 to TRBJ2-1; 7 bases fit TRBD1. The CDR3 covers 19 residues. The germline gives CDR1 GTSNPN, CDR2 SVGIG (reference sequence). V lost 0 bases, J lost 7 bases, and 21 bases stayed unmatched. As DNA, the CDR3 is TGTGCCTGGAGTGTACCCCCAATTTTTAAGGGGGCGTGGAGGAATGAGCAGTTCTTC. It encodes CAWSVPPIFKGAWRNEQFF.

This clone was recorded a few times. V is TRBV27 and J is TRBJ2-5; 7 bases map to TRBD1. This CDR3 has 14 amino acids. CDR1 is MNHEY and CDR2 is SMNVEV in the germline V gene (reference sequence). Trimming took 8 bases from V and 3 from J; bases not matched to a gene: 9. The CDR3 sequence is CASGLRTGEETQYF. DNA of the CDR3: TGTGCCAGCGGTCTCCGGACAGGAGAAGAGACCCAGTACTTC.

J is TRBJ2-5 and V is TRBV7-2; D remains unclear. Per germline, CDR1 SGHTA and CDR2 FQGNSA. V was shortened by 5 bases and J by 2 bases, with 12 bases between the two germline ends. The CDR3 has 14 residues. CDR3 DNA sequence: TGTGCCAGCAGCAGAGGTCGTCAGCAAGAGACCCAGTACTTC. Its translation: CASSRGRQQETQYF.

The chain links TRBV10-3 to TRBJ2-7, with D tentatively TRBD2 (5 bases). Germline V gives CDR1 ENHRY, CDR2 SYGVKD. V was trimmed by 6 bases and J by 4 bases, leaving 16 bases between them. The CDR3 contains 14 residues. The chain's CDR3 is CAISPSGGTYEQYF. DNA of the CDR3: TGTGCCATCAGCCCTTCCGGAGGTACGTACGAGCAGTACTTC.

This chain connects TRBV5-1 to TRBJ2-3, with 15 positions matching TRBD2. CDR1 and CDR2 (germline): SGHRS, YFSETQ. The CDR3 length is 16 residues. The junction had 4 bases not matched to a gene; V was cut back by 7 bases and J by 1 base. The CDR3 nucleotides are TGCGCCAGCGGCGGGACTAGCGGGAGGCGCACAGATACGCAGTATTTT. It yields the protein CASGGTSGRRTDTQYF.

Written as DNA, the CDR3 is TGTGCCAGCAGTTACTCGACCGGGAGCGAAAAACTGTTTTTT. Its protein product is CASSYSTGSEKLFF. The chain carries TRBV6-2 or TRBV6-3 and TRBJ1-4; D is uncertain. Germline assignment: CDR1 MNHEY and CDR2 SVGEGT. The CDR3 loop spans 14 amino acids. Deletions cut 0 bases from V and 8 bases from J, with 10 bases between.

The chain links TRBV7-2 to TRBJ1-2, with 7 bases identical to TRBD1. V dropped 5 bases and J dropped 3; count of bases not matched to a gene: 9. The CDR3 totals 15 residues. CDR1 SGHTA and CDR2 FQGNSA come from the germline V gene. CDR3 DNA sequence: TGTGCCAGCAGCCCGCGACAGGGAGGCTACTATGGCTACACCTTC. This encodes CASSPRQGGYYGYTF.

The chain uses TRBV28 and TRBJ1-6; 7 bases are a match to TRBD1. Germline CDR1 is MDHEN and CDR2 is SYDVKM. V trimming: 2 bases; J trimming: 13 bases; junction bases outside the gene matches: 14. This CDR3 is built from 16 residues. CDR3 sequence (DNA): TGTGCCAGCAGTTTACACCGGGACAGCCCCCTGAAGCCCCTCCACTTT. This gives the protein CASSLHRDSPLKPLHF. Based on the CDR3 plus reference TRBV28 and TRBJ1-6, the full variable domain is DVKVTQSSRYLVKRTGEKVFLECVQDMDHENMFWYRQDPGLGLRLIYFSYDVKMKEKGDIPEGYSVSREKKERFSLILESASTNQTSMYLCASSLHRDSPLKPLHFGNGTRLTVT.

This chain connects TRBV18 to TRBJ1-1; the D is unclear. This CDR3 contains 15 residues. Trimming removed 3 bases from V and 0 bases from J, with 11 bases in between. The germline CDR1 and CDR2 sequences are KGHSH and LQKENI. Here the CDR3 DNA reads TGTGCCAGCTCACCTTCGGTGGCGGTGAACACTGAAGCTTTCTTT. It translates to CASSPSVAVNTEAFF. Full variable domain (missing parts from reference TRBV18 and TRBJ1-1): NAGVMQNPRHLVRRRGQEARLRCSPMKGHSHVYWYRQLPEEGLKFMVYLQKENIIDESGMPKERFSAEFPKEGPSILRIQQVVRGDSAAYFCASSPSVAVNTEAFFGQGTRLTVV.

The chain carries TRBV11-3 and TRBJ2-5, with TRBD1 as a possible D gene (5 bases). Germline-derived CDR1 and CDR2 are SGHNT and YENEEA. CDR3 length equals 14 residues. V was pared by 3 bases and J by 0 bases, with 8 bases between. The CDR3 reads CASSFGRDQETQYF. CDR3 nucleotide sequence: TGTGCCAGCAGCTTTGGCAGGGACCAAGAGACCCAGTACTTC.

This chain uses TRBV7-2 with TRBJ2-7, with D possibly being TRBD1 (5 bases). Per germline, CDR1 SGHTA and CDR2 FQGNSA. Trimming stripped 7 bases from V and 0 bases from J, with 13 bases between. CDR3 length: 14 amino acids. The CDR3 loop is CASNLDSYSYEQYF. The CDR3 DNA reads TGTGCCAGCAACCTTGACAGCTACTCCTACGAGCAGTACTTC. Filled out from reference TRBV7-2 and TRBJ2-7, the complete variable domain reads GAGVSQSPSNKVTEKGKDVELRCDPISGHTALYWYRQSLGQGLEFLIYFQGNSAPDKSGLPSDRFSAERTGGSVSTLTIQRTQQEDSAVYLCASNLDSYSYEQYFGPGTRLTVT.

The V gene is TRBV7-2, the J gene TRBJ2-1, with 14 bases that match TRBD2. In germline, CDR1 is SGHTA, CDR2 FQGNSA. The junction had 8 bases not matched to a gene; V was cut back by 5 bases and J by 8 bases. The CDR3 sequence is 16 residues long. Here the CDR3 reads CASSPRTSGGSYEQFF. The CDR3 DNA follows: TGTGCCAGCAGCCCCCGGACTAGCGGGGGGAGCTATGAGCAGTTCTTC.

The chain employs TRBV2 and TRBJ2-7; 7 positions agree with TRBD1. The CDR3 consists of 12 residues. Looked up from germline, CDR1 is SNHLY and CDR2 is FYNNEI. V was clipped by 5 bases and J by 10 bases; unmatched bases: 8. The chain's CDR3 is CASSTGALGQYF. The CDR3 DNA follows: TGTGCCAGCAGTACAGGGGCATTGGGCCAGTACTTC.

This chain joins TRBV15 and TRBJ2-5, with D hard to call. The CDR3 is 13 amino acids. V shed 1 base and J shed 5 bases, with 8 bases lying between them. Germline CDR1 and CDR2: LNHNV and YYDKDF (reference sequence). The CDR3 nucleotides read TGTGCCACCAGCAGAGGGCTTCAGGAGACCCAGTACTTC. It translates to CATSRGLQETQYF.

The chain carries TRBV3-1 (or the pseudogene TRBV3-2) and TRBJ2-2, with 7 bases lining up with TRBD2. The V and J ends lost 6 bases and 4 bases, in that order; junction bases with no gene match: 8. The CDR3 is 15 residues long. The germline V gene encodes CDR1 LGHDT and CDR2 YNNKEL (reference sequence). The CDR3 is CASRRAGRGTGELFF. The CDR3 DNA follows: TGTGCCAGCAGACGAGCGGGGAGAGGCACCGGGGAGCTGTTTTTT.

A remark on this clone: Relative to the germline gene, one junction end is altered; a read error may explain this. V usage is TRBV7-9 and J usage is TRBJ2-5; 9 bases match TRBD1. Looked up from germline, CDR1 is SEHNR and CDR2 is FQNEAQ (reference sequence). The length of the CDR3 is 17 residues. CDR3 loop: CASSLGGQGGGQGTQYF. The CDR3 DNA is TGTGCCAGCAGCTTGGGGGGACAGGGAGGAGGACAAGGGACCCAGTACTTC.

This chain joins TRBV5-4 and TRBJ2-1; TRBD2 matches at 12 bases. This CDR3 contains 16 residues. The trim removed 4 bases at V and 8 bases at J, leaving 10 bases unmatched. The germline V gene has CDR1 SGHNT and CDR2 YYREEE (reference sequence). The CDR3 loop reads CASSGRASGRGDEQFF. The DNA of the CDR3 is TGTGCCAGCAGCGGCCGGGCTAGCGGGAGGGGTGATGAGCAGTTCTTC.

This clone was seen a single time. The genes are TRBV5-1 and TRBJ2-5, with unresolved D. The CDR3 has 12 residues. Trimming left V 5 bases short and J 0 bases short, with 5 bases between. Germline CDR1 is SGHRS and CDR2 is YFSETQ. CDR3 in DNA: TGCGCCAGCAGTACAGACCAAGAGACCCAGTACTTC. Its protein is CASSTDQETQYF.

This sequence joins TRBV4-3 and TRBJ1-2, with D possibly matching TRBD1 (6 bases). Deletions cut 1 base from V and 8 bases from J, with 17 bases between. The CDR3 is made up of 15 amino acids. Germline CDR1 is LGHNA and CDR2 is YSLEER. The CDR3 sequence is CASSQGAGGLGGYTF. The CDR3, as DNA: TGCGCCAGCAGCCAAGGGGCGGGGGGGCTAGGAGGCTACACCTTC.

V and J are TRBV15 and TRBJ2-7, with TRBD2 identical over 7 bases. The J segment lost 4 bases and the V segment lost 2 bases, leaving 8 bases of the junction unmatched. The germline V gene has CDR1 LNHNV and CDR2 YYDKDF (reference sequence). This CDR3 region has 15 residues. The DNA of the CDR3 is TGTGCCACCAGCAGAACACGGGAGGCCCCATACGAGCAGTACTTC. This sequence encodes CATSRTREAPYEQYF.

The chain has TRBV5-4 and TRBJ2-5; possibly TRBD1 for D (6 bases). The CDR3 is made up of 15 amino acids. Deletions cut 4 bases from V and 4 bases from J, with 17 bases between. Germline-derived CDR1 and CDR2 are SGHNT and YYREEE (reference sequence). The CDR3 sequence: CASSELPTGRETQYF. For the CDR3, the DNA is TGTGCCAGCAGCGAACTACCTACAGGGAGAGAGACCCAGTACTTC.